These T cell receptor beta chains were read from a single sample in a study of blood T cells in healthy people across ages. TCRdb ran MiXCR on the 5' RACE reads and lists one entry per CDR3 protein. The profile shows 890,000 or so distinct CDR3 sequences, around two thirds of them singletons. Sequencing was carried out using blood. These receptor sequences come from a man aged 30 to 39 in good health. CDR3s include the opening cysteine and the closing phenylalanine or tryptophan. D genes are given only for firm matches. The size of a clone is reported for some rows only, either as once, few or many, or as a class for expanded clones.

v_gene	j_gene	d_gene	abundance	CDR3aa	CDR3nt
TRBV27	TRBJ2-3	TRBD2	once	CASSLTSSGGPDTQYF	TGTGCCAGCAGTTTAACTTCCAGCGGGGGACCAGATACGCAGTATTTT
TRBV7-3	TRBJ2-6	.	.	CASSDAPGVPGANVLTF	TGTGCCAGCAGCGATGCCCCGGGGGTACCTGGGGCCAACGTCCTGACTTTC
TRBV25-1	TRBJ1-2	.	few	CASRPGEGNYGYTF	TGTGCCAGCAGACCAGGGGAAGGTAACTATGGCTACACCTTC
TRBV6-2/TRBV6-3	TRBJ1-1	TRBD1	.	CASKRGTGMEAFF	TGTGCCAGCAAAAGGGGGACAGGGATGGAGGCTTTCTTT
TRBV3-1	TRBJ2-5	.	.	CASSQFNGAETQYF	TGTGCCAGCAGCCAATTCAACGGGGCCGAGACCCAGTACTTC
TRBV10-3	TRBJ2-3	.	once	CAISEGDSGTPTQYF	TGTGCCATCAGTGAGGGGGACTCCGGGACCCCTACGCAGTATTTT
TRBV6-5	TRBJ2-7	.	.	CASSTTKVLGEQYF	TGTGCCAGCAGCACAACCAAGGTATTGGGCGAGCAGTACTTC
TRBV9	TRBJ1-4	.	.	CASSKRPRGEKLFF	TGTGCCAGCAGCAAGAGACCACGGGGTGAAAAACTGTTTTTT
TRBV14	TRBJ2-5	.	.	CASSQEGLPQETQYF	TGTGCCAGCAGCCAAGAGGGACTGCCACAAGAGACCCAGTACTTC
TRBV15	TRBJ2-5	.	.	CATSSRLAQETQYF	TGTGCCACCAGCTCCCGGTTAGCTCAAGAGACCCAGTACTTC
TRBV15	TRBJ2-3	.	few	CATSRRGRDTQYF	TGTGCCACCAGCAGGAGGGGGAGGGATACGCAGTATTTT
TRBV29-1	TRBJ2-1	TRBD2	.	CSVGGTKVYNEQFF	TGCAGCGTTGGTGGGACTAAAGTGTACAATGAGCAGTTCTTC
TRBV20-1	TRBJ2-7	.	.	CSARFTSYEQYF	TGCAGTGCTAGGTTCACTTCCTACGAGCAGTACTTC
TRBV6-5	TRBJ2-5	.	.	CASRSTRPWETQYF	TGTGCCAGCAGGTCCACCCGTCCCTGGGAGACCCAGTACTTC